Each of the 8 T cell receptor beta chains below was sequenced from the same sample in a study of blood T cells in healthy people across ages. The second PCR ran about 6 to 11 cycles with a sample-barcoded 5' primer and J-beta primers. Each CDR3 protein gets one entry after TCRdb re-called the 5' RACE reads with MiXCR. The top ten clones hold 15% to 20% of a sample with 500,000 to 600,000 distinct CDR3 sequences, about 26% of them seen once. Sequenced: blood. All receptors derive from a woman in her 70s in good health.

The V gene is TRBV11-3, the J gene TRBJ1-4, with TRBD1 as a possible D gene (5 bases). The V gene lost 10 bases and the J gene lost 5 bases, with 14 bases spanning the gap. This CDR3 is built from 13 residues. CDR1 and CDR2 (germline): SGHNT, YENEEA. CDR3 residues: CATTTGGNEKLFF. CDR3 sequence (DNA): TGTGCCACAACGACGGGGGGAAATGAAAAACTGTTTTTT.

A remark on this clonotype: A read error may explain this, as a much larger clone is one base away. The genes are TRBV20-1 and TRBJ1-6; no definite D call. From germline, CDR1 is DFQATT and CDR2 SNEGSKA (reference sequence). This CDR3 has 13 residues. CDR3 coding DNA: TGCGGTGCTAGGCACAGCGAGACTTCACCCCTCCACTTT. Translation: CGARHSETSPLHF.

The chain combines TRBV18 with TRBJ2-4; the D call may be TRBD1 or TRBD2 (5 bases each). V lost 2 bases and J lost 8, with 7 bases in between. The V gene's germline CDR1 is KGHSH and CDR2 LQKENI. The CDR3 length is 12 residues. For the CDR3, the DNA is TGTGCCAGCTCACCAGGGACGGACATTCAGTACTTC. This gives the protein CASSPGTDIQYF.

The chain recombines TRBV16 with TRBJ2-6; D is possibly TRBD1 (7 bases). The CDR3 is 14 amino acids. Germline values: CDR1 KGHSY, CDR2 FQNENV. V was cut by 4 bases and J by 13 bases, with 17 bases left in between. The CDR3 nucleotides read TGTGCCAGCAGCCGTCCGGCAGGGGGGCTAGTCCTGACTTTC. Translated, it gives CASSRPAGGLVLTF.

This chain uses TRBV11-2 with TRBJ2-4; TRBD2 matches 8 bases. Germline assignment: CDR1 SGHAT and CDR2 FQNNGV. After removal of 5 bases from V and 2 bases from J, the junction contained 14 bases not matched to a gene. The CDR3 covers 18 residues. CDR3: CASSAFGTSHITKNIQYF. The DNA for the CDR3 is TGTGCCAGCAGCGCGTTCGGGACTAGTCACATAACCAAAAACATTCAGTACTTC. Variable domain in full (rest from reference TRBV11-2 and TRBJ2-4): EAGVAQSPRYKIIEKRQSVAFWCNPISGHATLYWYQQILGQGPKLLIQFQNNGVVDDSQLPKDRFSAERLKGVDSTLKIQPAKLEDSAVYLCASSAFGTSHITKNIQYFGAGTRLSVL.

The chain recombines TRBV7-9 with TRBJ2-7; 7 bases match TRBD1. The length of the CDR3 is 14 residues. V was clipped by 5 bases and J by 4 bases; unmatched bases: 8. Germline V gene data show CDR1 as SEHNR and CDR2 as FQNEAQ (reference sequence). The CDR3: CASSPDRILYEQYF. In DNA, the CDR3 is TGTGCCAGCAGCCCGGACAGGATCTTATACGAGCAGTACTTC.

This rearrangement joins TRBV28 to TRBJ1-2, with no clear D. The V end was cut by 1 base, the J end by 8 bases, with 14 bases between. This CDR3 has 14 amino acids. Germline CDR1 and CDR2: MDHEN and SYDVKM. CDR3 region: CASSLLETLGGYTF. The CDR3, as DNA: TGTGCCAGCAGTTTATTGGAGACCTTGGGAGGCTACACCTTC.

As DNA, the CDR3 is TGTGCCAGCCTCTACACCGGGAGACGTCAGTTCTTC. Translation: CASLYTGRRQFF. The rearrangement joins TRBV6-1 to TRBJ2-5; the D gene is possibly TRBD2 (6 bases). The better agreement between TRBJ2-1 and the DNA end casts doubt on the J call. Looked up from germline, CDR1 is MNHNS and CDR2 is SASEGT. The CDR3 sequence is 12 residues long.